This T cell receptor (beta chain) is from a study of cytomegalovirus exposure and HLA in healthy donors. Findings of the study overall: V- and J-gene trimming in TCR beta was tied to a missense DCLRE1C variant by an analysis performed later.

Details on this clone: Its cognate antigen is unknown.

CDR1 and CDR2 from the germline V gene are SGHTA and FQGNSA. The CDR3 is made up of 15 amino acids. V lost 0 bases to trimming and J lost 7 bases, with 13 bases between them. The PCR used 60 Vbeta and 13 Jbeta primers. Measured with immunoSEQ multiplex PCR; TCRdb has only the in-frame clones, and not every one. The sample has roughly 90,000 clones, and its top ten clones hold 15% to 17%. The clonotype originates from a man aged 50 to 60 in good health and CMV-seropositive. The specimen sequenced was PBMCs. V gene TRBV7-2 combines with J gene TRBJ1-5; the D is unclear. For the CDR3, the DNA is TGTGCCAGCAGCTTAGCCACAGCATTCGAACAGCCCCAGCATTTT. It codes for CASSLATAFEQPQHF.